Detailed here is one T cell receptor beta chain. This entry is derived from a study of blood T cell repertoires in COVID-19. Overall study context: The United States, Italy and Spain were the sources of the acute and convalescent COVID-19 samples.

Per the authors' pipeline: From reference gene primer amplification, estimates of nucleated cell counts were derived. Profiled with immunoSEQ multiplex PCR; TCRdb holds only in-frame clones, not every one. V, J and clone size are taken as reported in that table, and D and trimming were inferred from the DNA itself. The sample yields 310,000 or so clones, around 84% seen once. With 2 bases removed from V and 7 bases from J, the gap between germline ends came to 12 bases. This CDR3 is 13 amino acids long. Germline V CDR1 and CDR2: SGHTA, FQGTGA. What was sequenced was peripheral blood. The clonotype was recovered from a man between 70 and 80 years old with acute or convalescent COVID-19. V is TRBV7-3 and J is TRBJ2-7; D might be TRBD1 (6 bases). The CDR3 DNA reads TGTGCCAGCAGCTTATCAGGGGTGGGAGAGCAGTACTTC. Translation: CASSLSGVGEQYF.